Listed below are T cell receptor beta chains from one sample, sequenced in a study of blood T cells in healthy people across ages. TCRdb ran MiXCR on the 5' RACE reads and lists one entry per CDR3 protein. This sample has more than 650,000 distinct CDR3 sequences, with around 25% found just once. The same data also contributed to another study, on T cells of mothers and their children.

The sequenced sample was blood. These receptor sequences come from a boy aged 5-17 years in good health. Both conserved end residues are part of each CDR3. The order of the fields is J gene, V gene, clone size, D gene, CDR3 DNA, CDR3 protein. The D gene is left open where the match is weak. Expanded clones get a size class; other rows say once, few or many, or leave the size out.

j_call: TRBJ1-5
v_call: TRBV28
clone_size: NA
d_call: NA
cdr3_nt: TGTGCCAGCAGGGGGGGGAGCAATCAGCCCCAGCATTTT
cdr3_aa: CASRGGSNQPQHF

j_call: TRBJ2-5
v_call: TRBV6-6
clone_size: NA
d_call: TRBD2
cdr3_nt: TGTGCCAGCAGCCAAGAGCGGGGGGACTACCAAGAGACCCAGTACTTC
cdr3_aa: CASSQERGDYQETQYF

j_call: TRBJ2-1
v_call: TRBV7-7
clone_size: NA
d_call: NA
cdr3_nt: TGTGCTAGCAGCCCGGGAAGTCTTTCCTACAATGAGCAGTTCTTC
cdr3_aa: CASSPGSLSYNEQFF

j_call: TRBJ1-6
v_call: TRBV10-3
clone_size: NA
d_call: NA
cdr3_nt: TGTGCCATCAGTGAGCGAGATGTAGTTTCACCCCTCCACTTT
cdr3_aa: CAISERDVVSPLHF

j_call: TRBJ2-2
v_call: TRBV12-3/TRBV12-4
clone_size: NA
d_call: TRBD1
cdr3_nt: TGTGCCAGCAGTCCCCTCGGGGACAGGGGGCTGTTTTTT
cdr3_aa: CASSPLGDRGLFF

j_call: TRBJ2-1
v_call: TRBV5-5
clone_size: NA
d_call: NA
cdr3_nt: TGTGCCAGCAGCTTGGTGGGATGGTCCTACAATGAGCAGTTCTTC
cdr3_aa: CASSLVGWSYNEQFF

j_call: TRBJ2-1
v_call: TRBV3-1
clone_size: NA
d_call: NA
cdr3_nt: TGTGCCAGCAGTCAACTAGACCGCTGGGCGCAGTTCTTC
cdr3_aa: CASSQLDRWAQFF

j_call: TRBJ1-2
v_call: TRBV30
clone_size: NA
d_call: NA
cdr3_nt: TGTGCCTGGACCGTACGTCAGAATCTCTACACCTTC
cdr3_aa: CAWTVRQNLYTF

j_call: TRBJ2-3
v_call: TRBV5-1
clone_size: few
d_call: TRBD1
cdr3_nt: TGCGCCAGCAGCTTGGCGTCCTATAACAGGGGATCGACAGATACGCAGTATTTT
cdr3_aa: CASSLASYNRGSTDTQYF

j_call: TRBJ2-7
v_call: TRBV4-2
clone_size: NA
d_call: NA
cdr3_nt: TGTGCCAGCAGCCAAGAATTAAGAGAATACGAGCAGTACTTC
cdr3_aa: CASSQELREYEQYF

j_call: TRBJ2-7
v_call: TRBV5-1
clone_size: many
d_call: NA
cdr3_nt: TGCGCCAGCAGGCCGGACCCGTTCTACGAGCAGTACTTC
cdr3_aa: CASRPDPFYEQYF

j_call: TRBJ1-3
v_call: TRBV20-1
clone_size: NA
d_call: NA
cdr3_nt: TGCAGTGCTAGAGATCTGGATGGGAGGGAGGACACCATATATTTT
cdr3_aa: CSARDLDGREDTIYF

j_call: TRBJ2-7
v_call: TRBV29-1
clone_size: few
d_call: NA
cdr3_nt: TGCAGCGTTGAAGCCGGATATACCTACGAGCAGTACTTC
cdr3_aa: CSVEAGYTYEQYF

j_call: TRBJ2-1
v_call: TRBV20-1
clone_size: NA
d_call: NA
cdr3_nt: TGCAGTGCTAGAGATCTGCCGGCAAATGAGCAGTTCTTC
cdr3_aa: CSARDLPANEQFF

j_call: TRBJ2-1
v_call: TRBV7-6
clone_size: NA
d_call: TRBD2
cdr3_nt: TGTGCCAGCAGCCACCGAAGACTAGCGGGGGGTTTGAATGAGCAGTTCTTC
cdr3_aa: CASSHRRLAGGLNEQFF

j_call: TRBJ2-2
v_call: TRBV6-6
clone_size: few
d_call: NA
cdr3_nt: TGTGCCAGCAGTTACTCGTGGACCGGGGAGCTGTTTTTT
cdr3_aa: CASSYSWTGELFF

j_call: TRBJ1-2
v_call: TRBV2
clone_size: NA
d_call: TRBD1
cdr3_nt: TGTGCCAGCAGTGAATCAGGGACAGGGTGGGTCTATGGCTACACCTTC
cdr3_aa: CASSESGTGWVYGYTF

j_call: TRBJ2-3
v_call: TRBV2
clone_size: NA
d_call: NA
cdr3_nt: TGTGCCAGCAGAGGGCAACTACCCTTGGGAGATACGCAGTATTTT
cdr3_aa: CASRGQLPLGDTQYF

j_call: TRBJ1-5
v_call: TRBV9
clone_size: NA
d_call: NA
cdr3_nt: TGTGCCAGCAGCCCGAGAGGGGGGTACAATCAGCCCCAGCATTTT
cdr3_aa: CASSPRGGYNQPQHF

j_call: TRBJ2-7
v_call: TRBV3-1
clone_size: NA
d_call: TRBD2
cdr3_nt: TGTGCCAGCAGCCGCGGCGCGGGAGACACCTACGAGCAGTACTTC
cdr3_aa: CASSRGAGDTYEQYF

j_call: TRBJ2-2
v_call: TRBV30
clone_size: NA
d_call: TRBD2
cdr3_nt: TGTGCTCTAGCGGGGGGGACCGGGGAGCTGTTTTTT
cdr3_aa: CALAGGTGELFF

j_call: TRBJ2-3
v_call: TRBV4-1
clone_size: NA
d_call: NA
cdr3_nt: TGCGCCAGCAGCCGGGTCTTCACAGATACGCAGTATTTT
cdr3_aa: CASSRVFTDTQYF

j_call: TRBJ1-2
v_call: TRBV4-1
clone_size: NA
d_call: NA
cdr3_nt: TGCGCCAGCAGCCACGGTTCGCAGCTCGCTTATGGCTACACCTTC
cdr3_aa: CASSHGSQLAYGYTF

j_call: TRBJ2-7
v_call: TRBV5-1
clone_size: once
d_call: TRBD1
cdr3_nt: TGCGCCAGCAGCCTACAGACAGGGGCGACCTACGAGCAGTACTTC
cdr3_aa: CASSLQTGATYEQYF

j_call: TRBJ2-6
v_call: TRBV2
clone_size: many
d_call: NA
cdr3_nt: TGTGCCAGCAGCGAAGTGGACAGCAACTCTGGGGCCAACGTCCTGACTTTC
cdr3_aa: CASSEVDSNSGANVLTF

j_call: TRBJ2-6
v_call: TRBV2
clone_size: NA
d_call: NA
cdr3_nt: TGTGCCAGGGGCGGGTACGGGGCCAACGTCCTGACTTTC
cdr3_aa: CARGGYGANVLTF

j_call: TRBJ2-1
v_call: TRBV18
clone_size: NA
d_call: NA
cdr3_nt: TGTGCCAGCTCACCACCGGGCCGTTCAGGTCTCTACAATGAGCAGTTCTTC
cdr3_aa: CASSPPGRSGLYNEQFF

j_call: TRBJ2-7
v_call: TRBV20-1
clone_size: many
d_call: NA
cdr3_nt: TGCAGTGCTAGAGCCATCCAGGGCTACGAGCAGTACTTC
cdr3_aa: CSARAIQGYEQYF

j_call: TRBJ2-7
v_call: TRBV13
clone_size: NA
d_call: NA
cdr3_nt: TGTGCCAGCAGCTTAGGGCTTCCCTTCACCTACGAGCAGTACTTC
cdr3_aa: CASSLGLPFTYEQYF

j_call: TRBJ1-1
v_call: TRBV5-1
clone_size: few
d_call: NA
cdr3_nt: TGCGCCAGCAGCTGGAACGGACAGAACACTGAAGCTTTCTTT
cdr3_aa: CASSWNGQNTEAFF

j_call: TRBJ1-1
v_call: TRBV12-3/TRBV12-4
clone_size: NA
d_call: NA
cdr3_nt: TGTGCCAGCAGTATGGCACGGAACACTGAAGCTTTCTTT
cdr3_aa: CASSMARNTEAFF

j_call: TRBJ2-1
v_call: TRBV10-3
clone_size: once
d_call: TRBD2
cdr3_nt: TGTGCCACCTTATCTCCCTGGACTAGCGGCTACAATGAGCAGTTCTTC
cdr3_aa: CATLSPWTSGYNEQFF

j_call: TRBJ2-5
v_call: TRBV2
clone_size: NA
d_call: NA
cdr3_nt: TGTGCCAGCAGTGAAAGTAGCGCCGAGACCCAGTACTTC
cdr3_aa: CASSESSAETQYF

j_call: TRBJ1-5
v_call: TRBV20-1
clone_size: NA
d_call: NA
cdr3_nt: TGCAGTGCCCAGCAGGCTGCCGATCCCCTCGGTCAGCCCCAACATTTT
cdr3_aa: CSAQQAADPLGQPQHF

j_call: TRBJ2-5
v_call: TRBV5-6
clone_size: NA
d_call: NA
cdr3_nt: TGTGCCAGCAGCTTGCTTGGCGCCACGCCAGATCCGTTCTTC
cdr3_aa: CASSLLGATPDPFF

j_call: TRBJ1-4
v_call: TRBV6-6
clone_size: NA
d_call: NA
cdr3_nt: TGTGCCAGCAGTAACGACAAGGCCTCCGGTAATGAAAAACTGTTTTTT
cdr3_aa: CASSNDKASGNEKLFF

j_call: TRBJ2-1
v_call: TRBV11-2
clone_size: many
d_call: NA
cdr3_nt: TGTGCCAGCAGCTTATCAGGCCTTCAATTAGGACATGAGCAGTTCTTC
cdr3_aa: CASSLSGLQLGHEQFF

j_call: TRBJ1-2
v_call: TRBV29-1
clone_size: NA
d_call: TRBD1
cdr3_nt: TGCAGCGTGGTAGGACAGGCTAATGGCTACACCTTC
cdr3_aa: CSVVGQANGYTF

j_call: TRBJ2-7
v_call: TRBV6-1
clone_size: NA
d_call: NA
cdr3_nt: TGTGCCTCCACAGTACGATCTTCCTACGAGCAGTACTTC
cdr3_aa: CASTVRSSYEQYF

j_call: TRBJ2-5
v_call: TRBV5-1
clone_size: NA
d_call: NA
cdr3_nt: TGCGCCAGCAGATCGCCGGCGACAGGAAGACAAGAGACCCAGTACTTC
cdr3_aa: CASRSPATGRQETQYF

j_call: TRBJ1-1
v_call: TRBV7-9
clone_size: few
d_call: NA
cdr3_nt: TGTGCCAGCAGCTCCTCAGAGGGCACTGAAGCTTTCTTT
cdr3_aa: CASSSSEGTEAFF

j_call: TRBJ1-1
v_call: TRBV28
clone_size: few
d_call: NA
cdr3_nt: TGTGCCACCGACCGGGGGGCCCACACTGAAGCTTTCTTT
cdr3_aa: CATDRGAHTEAFF

j_call: TRBJ2-4
v_call: TRBV10-1
clone_size: few
d_call: NA
cdr3_nt: TGCGCCAGCAGTGAGAGGCCATGGGACATTCAGTACTTC
cdr3_aa: CASSERPWDIQYF

j_call: TRBJ1-4
v_call: TRBV4-2
clone_size: few
d_call: NA
cdr3_nt: TGTGCCAGCAGCCAAGAGCGGGCCAATGAAAAACTGTTTTTT
cdr3_aa: CASSQERANEKLFF

j_call: TRBJ1-2
v_call: TRBV7-2
clone_size: NA
d_call: NA
cdr3_nt: TGTGCCAGCAGCTTAGTCCTAACAGGGATAAACGGCTACACCTTC
cdr3_aa: CASSLVLTGINGYTF

j_call: TRBJ2-1
v_call: TRBV29-1
clone_size: few
d_call: NA
cdr3_nt: TGCAGCGTTGAGTTGAGCCTACAGGGTTTATTCGAGCAGTTCTTC
cdr3_aa: CSVELSLQGLFEQFF

j_call: TRBJ2-5
v_call: TRBV12-5
clone_size: NA
d_call: NA
cdr3_nt: TGTGCTAGTGGTCCATCAGCGCTGGTGGAGACCCAGTACTTC
cdr3_aa: CASGPSALVETQYF

j_call: TRBJ2-5
v_call: TRBV4-2
clone_size: many
d_call: NA
cdr3_nt: TGTGCCAGCAGCCTCACCCCGACAGGACCCTCCCAGTACTTC
cdr3_aa: CASSLTPTGPSQYF

j_call: TRBJ2-4
v_call: TRBV5-1
clone_size: once
d_call: NA
cdr3_nt: TGCGCCAGCAGTGGAGGTACAAACATTCAGTACTTC
cdr3_aa: CASSGGTNIQYF